This T cell receptor beta chain originates from a study of shared clonotypes between healthy human individuals. The CDR3 is 13 residues long. V gave up 4 bases and J gave up 4 bases, with 11 bases separating them. The germline gives CDR1 SEHNR, CDR2 FQNEAQ (reference sequence). Per the original data handling: Filtering differed since immunoSEQ provided only junctions, with no quality scores. Using immunoSEQ multiplex PCR, the repertoire was profiled, and TCRdb retains in-frame clones only, with some absent. That table gives V, J and clone size, and the DNA gave D and trimming. The repertoire holds over 850,000 clones, about four fifths seen once, with approximately 0.5% in the top ten.

The sequence was obtained from a man aged 18 to 29 in good health. Some clones in this sample may be carry-over from other donors' samples. The chain carries TRBV7-9 and TRBJ2-7, with D perhaps assigned TRBD1 or TRBD2 (7 bases each). Sequenced sample: memory CD4+ T cells from PBMCs. The sample's subset: CD45RA-negative fraction. The chain's CDR3 is CASSSGGVYEQYF. CDR3 nucleotides: TGTGCCAGCAGCTCAGGGGGGGTATACGAGCAGTACTTC.